This TCR beta chain was recovered during a study of vaccination and CD4 T cells after COVID-19 (dated by TCRdb to 2022 to 2024). Turning to the overall study: Six males and four females were included in the convalescent cohort, with two Hispanic individuals, seven Caucasians, two Asians and one multiracial person represented. Participants got two doses of the Pfizer-BioNTech BNT162b2 vaccine (n=8) or two doses of the Moderna mRNA-1273 vaccine (n=2). Post-COVID blood samples were collected from convalescent patients a median of roughly 100 days after diagnosis, with a range of about 30 to 161 days. Post-vaccine blood samples were collected a median of approximately eleven weeks after the second vaccine dose, ranging from roughly 13 to 241 days. The cultures were stimulated with overlapping spike peptide pools from SARS-CoV-2 and from the common cold coronaviruses HCoV-NL63, HCoV-OC43 and HCoV-229E. Control cultures used a CEFX viral epitope pool as positive control, an HIV-1 Nef peptide pool as negative control, or no peptide. In approximately eleven COVID-19 convalescent patients and 4 infection-naive healthy vaccine recipients, the spike-specific CD4+ TCR repertoire before mRNA vaccination was compared with the repertoire after mRNA vaccination.

Libraries were built with PCR. DNA from cultured CD4+ T cells underwent TCR sequencing with the Oncomine TCR Beta short-read assay at the Johns Hopkins FTIC core. The QIAamp micro DNA kit was used to extract genomic DNA from the cultured CD4+ T cells. Oncomine TCR Beta libraries from cultured CD4+ T cells were pooled using unique dual indexes and sequenced on an Illumina iSeq 100. The original methods were these. Non-productive sequences were removed, and CDR3s that did not start with C, did not end with F or W, or were shorter than 7 amino acids were discarded. Antigen-specific clonotypes were identified using the MANAFEST web application through comparison of peptide-stimulated wells with reference and other culture wells. To be called positive, a clone needed an FDR below 0.05, an odds ratio above 5, and a productive frequency above 0.1% in at least two of three replicate wells. Cross-reactive clonotypes were defined as significantly expanded in both SARS-CoV-2 spike wells and at least one common cold coronavirus spike condition. Levenshtein distances (stringdist) and unrooted phylogenetic trees (ape) in R version 3.6.1 were used to assess CDR3 homology. The public reads were reanalyzed by TCRdb: fastp trimming at Q25, MiXCR alignment, in-frame beta chains only. Each CDR3 protein gets just one entry, which takes the most common genes and DNA from the rows behind it. The V and J calls and clone size are TCRdb's, not the authors'. The sample table holds 15,000 or so distinct CDR3 sequences, of which less than 45% were seen once. The ten largest make up less than 30% of the sample.

From the cysteine up to the phenylalanine, the CDR3 has a length of 18 residues. CDR3 DNA only is kept here, 54 bases in frame from base 1. Trimming takes 8 bases off V and 2 bases off J; junction bases not matched to a gene: 14. Only a few counts were recorded for this clonotype. Its antigen specificity is not known. No much larger clone is present one base from it, and per-base qualities are unavailable. The treatment or condition label for this specimen denotes: 10-day PBMC culture with coronavirus spike peptide pools or control peptides (ViraFEST assay). To expand antigen-specific T cells with peptide pools and then pick out the expanded clonotypes through TCR sequencing, the study relied on the ViraFEST assay. Negative nucleocapsid antibody tests before and after vaccination confirmed that the healthy vaccine recipients had no prior SARS-CoV-2 infection. More than 1.5 million PBMCs per well were cultured in IMDM with approximately 5% human AB serum and about 9.2 IU/ml IL-2, plus 10 ug/ml peptide pools. Half of the culture medium was replaced with fresh IL-2-containing medium on days 3 and 7. CD4+ T cells were isolated after about 10 days of culture through negative selection using the EasySep CD4+ T cell isolation kit. Ficoll-Paque Plus gradient centrifugation was used to isolate PBMCs from whole blood, and the isolated PBMCs were then either used fresh or cryopreserved at -140C. In general, triplicate wells were set up for every culture condition.

General conclusions and limits of the study: The median number of SARS-CoV-2-reactive clonotypes rose from 20 to 25 after infection to some 37 after vaccination, but the change was not significant. The study included relatively few convalescent patients and did not analyze early timepoints after natural infection. Among the post-vaccine SARS-CoV-2-reactive clones in convalescent patients, a median roughly 85% showed up only after vaccination, which suggests vaccine-specific priming. Nearly all vaccine-specific clones in convalescent patients (304 of 307) were mono-reactive for SARS-CoV-2 spike rather than cross-reactive with common cold coronaviruses.

The receptor chain draws on TRBV23-1 and TRBJ1-6; 8 bases in between match TRBD1. TRBV23-1 is reported as an ORF; its role is uncertain. Sequenced material: CD4+ T cells from blood, cultured in vitro, taken before SARS-CoV-2 vaccination. This TCR was sampled from a human donor who received a COVID-19 vaccine. The CDR3 region reads CASVSEQGARTYNSPLHF. The DNA reads as follows: TGCGCCAGCGTCTCTGAGCAGGGGGCGCGAACCTATAATTCACCCCTCCACTTT.